This T cell receptor beta chain came from a study of cytomegalovirus exposure and HLA in healthy donors. Overall study findings and caveats: For most TCR sequences rarity was the rule, although some public TCRs occurred in many donors. A later examination showed that TCR association rates differed by HLA locus, with DRB1 most and HLA-C fewest. In a later analysis, V- and J-gene trimming of beta chains associated with a DCLRE1C missense variant, replicated independently. Some 16,000 TCR beta sequences were associated with HLA alleles at 0.05 false discovery rate in a later analysis.

Turning to this clone: Antigen: not known.

This CDR3 spans 13 amino acids. The germline gives CDR1 SQVTM, CDR2 ANQGSEA. Trimming cost V 7 bases and J 0 bases, with 12 bases left between them. 60 Vbeta and 13 Jbeta primers were used in PCR. Repertoires were generated with immunoSEQ multiplex PCR, while TCRdb's copy carries only in-frame clones and drops some. The sample holds fewer than 95,000 clones; more than 65% are singletons and the top ten take more than 15%. The origin of this receptor is a woman aged 40 to 50 in good health and CMV-seropositive. Sequences were obtained from PBMCs. This chain uses TRBV29-1 with TRBJ1-1; unclear D gene. The CDR3 loop reads CSARVNMNTEAFF. Written as DNA, the CDR3 is TGCAGCGCCCGGGTTAATATGAACACTGAAGCTTTCTTT.